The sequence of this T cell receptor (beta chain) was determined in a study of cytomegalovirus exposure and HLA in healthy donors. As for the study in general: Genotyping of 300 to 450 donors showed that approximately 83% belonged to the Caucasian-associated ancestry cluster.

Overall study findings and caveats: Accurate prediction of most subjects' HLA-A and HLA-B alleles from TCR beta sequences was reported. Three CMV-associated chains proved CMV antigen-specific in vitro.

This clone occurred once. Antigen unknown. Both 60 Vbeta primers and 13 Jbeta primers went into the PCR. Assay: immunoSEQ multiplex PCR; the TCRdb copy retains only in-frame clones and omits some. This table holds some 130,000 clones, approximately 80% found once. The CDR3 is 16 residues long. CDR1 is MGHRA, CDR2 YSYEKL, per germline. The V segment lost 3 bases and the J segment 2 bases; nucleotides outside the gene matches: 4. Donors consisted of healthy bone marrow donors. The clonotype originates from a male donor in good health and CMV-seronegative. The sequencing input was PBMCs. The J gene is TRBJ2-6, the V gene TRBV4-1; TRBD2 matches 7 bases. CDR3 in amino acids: CASSHQGGAGANVLTF. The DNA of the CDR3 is TGCGCCAGCAGCCATCAGGGAGGGGCTGGGGCCAACGTCCTGACTTTC.